These T cell receptor beta chains were read from a single sample in a study of cytomegalovirus exposure and HLA in healthy donors. Produced via immunoSEQ multiplex PCR; TCRdb's table is partial and in-frame only. The sample consists of 130,000 to 150,000 clones, 64% of them appearing once. Input material: PBMCs. Receptors were obtained from a young woman in good health and CMV-seropositive. Both conserved end residues are part of each CDR3. A D gene is named only where the DNA matches it firmly. Size is omitted from some rows. Given values are once, few, many or a class for expanded clones.

j_gene | abundance | v_gene | d_gene | CDR3nt | CDR3aa
TRBJ1-5 | - | TRBV7-3 | - | TGTGCCAGCAGCCTACAGGGAGATCAGCCCCAGCATTTT | CASSLQGDQPQHF
TRBJ2-7 | - | TRBV6-5 | - | TGTGCCAGCAGTTACTCTACTGGGGCCGCACCCTACGAGCAGTACTTC | CASSYSTGAAPYEQYF
TRBJ2-1 | few | TRBV7-3 | - | TGTGCCAGCAGCTTAACGGGAGCTGGTGAGCAGTTCTTC | CASSLTGAGEQFF
TRBJ2-2 | few | TRBV10-3 | TRBD2 | TGTGCCGTTGCTAGCGGGGGGGCTTCCGGGGAGCTGTTTTTT | CAVASGGASGELFF
TRBJ1-1 | - | TRBV10-3 | TRBD1 | TGTGCCTCCAGGGGACAGGCGAACACTGAAGCTTTCTTT | CASRGQANTEAFF
TRBJ2-3 | - | TRBV7-7 | - | TGTGCTAGCAGCTTAGATGGAGGTGATACGCAGTATTTT | CASSLDGGDTQYF
TRBJ2-2 | - | TRBV5-1 | TRBD1 | TGCGCCAGCAGCACCCCCGGGACAGGGGGCACCGGGGAGCTGTTTTTT | CASSTPGTGGTGELFF
TRBJ1-2 | - | TRBV5-4 | - | TGTGCCAGCAGCTCGACAAGCAAGCATGGCTACACCTTC | CASSSTSKHGYTF
TRBJ2-2 | - | TRBV2 | - | TGTGCCAGCAGTTTGAGAGCGGGTGAAACCGGGGAGCTGTTTTTT | CASSLRAGETGELFF
TRBJ1-2 | - | TRBV19 | - | TGTGCCAGTAGTACTTTCTCCGGCGGCTATGGCTACACCTTC | CASSTFSGGYGYTF
TRBJ2-1 | - | TRBV28 | TRBD2 | TGTGCCAGCAGACATAGCGGGGGGGCAGGGAATGAGCAGTTCTTC | CASRHSGGAGNEQFF
TRBJ1-1 | few | TRBV7-9 | - | TGTGCCAGCAGCCTGGGGGCCGTGAACACTGAAGCTTTCTTT | CASSLGAVNTEAFF
TRBJ1-4 | once | TRBV9 | - | TGTGCCAGCAGCGTAGGGGGCCGCCCAGAAAAACTGTTTTTT | CASSVGGRPEKLFF
TRBJ2-1 | - | TRBV28 | TRBD2 | TGTGCCAGCACCCCCCGTGGGGACTACTCCTACAATGAGCAGTTCTTC | CASTPRGDYSYNEQFF
TRBJ1-2 | few | TRBV4-1 | - | TGCGCCAGCAGCCAGTGGGCAGGCCCGGAAAGTGGCTACACCTTC | CASSQWAGPESGYTF
TRBJ1-1 | few | TRBV7-9 | TRBD1 | TGTGCCAGCAGCCCATCAGGACAGGGGATGAACACTGAAGCTTTCTTT | CASSPSGQGMNTEAFF
TRBJ2-1 | - | TRBV5-4 | - | TGTGCCAGCAGCGTACGGGAACATGAGCAGTTCTTC | CASSVREHEQFF
TRBJ2-1 | many | TRBV6-4 | - | TGTGCCAGCAGCCCCGGGAGTGAGAATGAGCAGTTCTTC | CASSPGSENEQFF
TRBJ1-1 | - | TRBV6-5 | - | TGTGCCAGCACCTCAGGTAGGGGAAACACTGAAGCTTTCTTT | CASTSGRGNTEAFF
TRBJ2-1 | - | TRBV7-9 | - | TGTGCCAGCAGCCCCTCGGGCCGGGGGGAGCAGTTCTTC | CASSPSGRGEQFF
TRBJ1-2 | once | TRBV18 | - | TGTGCCAGCTCACCACCGCTCAGGGAAGTTGGCGGCTACACCTTC | CASSPPLREVGGYTF
TRBJ1-2 | few | TRBV10-3 | - | TGTGCCATCAGTGACTCTCAACAGGGTTTAGTGGGTCCTGGCTACACCTTC | CAISDSQQGLVGPGYTF
TRBJ1-4 | once | TRBV5-8 | - | TGTGCCAGCAGCTTGGCAACGGGGGGTGAAAAACTGTTTTTT | CASSLATGGEKLFF
TRBJ1-4 | - | TRBV5-1 | TRBD1 | TGCGCCAGCAGCTCCCACCGGGACAGTGAAAAACTGTTTTTT | CASSSHRDSEKLFF
TRBJ2-5 | - | TRBV18 | TRBD2 | TGTGCCAGCTCACCCCCGGGAGGCGGAGAGACCCAGTACTTC | CASSPPGGGETQYF
TRBJ1-2 | - | TRBV28 | - | TGTGCCAGCTTACAGATAAACTATGGCTACACCTTC | CASLQINYGYTF
TRBJ1-1 | - | TRBV7-9 | - | TGTGCCAGCAGCCCCAGTGGGAGGGCTGAAGCTTTCTTT | CASSPSGRAEAFF
TRBJ2-2 | - | TRBV7-9 | - | TGTGCCAGCAGCTTCCCGATCGGGGGGAACACCGGGGAGCTGTTTTTT | CASSFPIGGNTGELFF
TRBJ1-1 | - | TRBV18 | - | TGTGCCAGCTCACCGAGGACAGCCGATCCGTTCGACACTGAAGCTTTCTTT | CASSPRTADPFDTEAFF
TRBJ2-7 | - | TRBV4-2 | - | TGTGCCAGCAGCCAACTTTTAGAATTGACCTACGAGCAGTACTTC | CASSQLLELTYEQYF
TRBJ2-3 | - | TRBV20-1 | - | TGCAGTGCTGACAGACGGGATACGCAGTATTTT | CSADRRDTQYF
TRBJ1-6 | few | TRBV27 | - | TGTGCCAGCAGCAGCTGGGGCAGGTCCTATAATTCACCCCTCCACTTT | CASSSWGRSYNSPLHF
TRBJ1-4 | - | TRBV5-1 | - | TGCGCCAGCAGCTACACCCCGGGTTCCCCTTTTCTGTTTTTT | CASSYTPGSPFLFF
TRBJ2-3 | many | TRBV6-4 | - | TGTGCCAGCAGTGTTTCGGGGGGCGGCACAGATACGCAGTATTTT | CASSVSGGGTDTQYF
TRBJ2-1 | - | TRBV25-1 | TRBD2 | TGTGCCAGCAGTGAATGGGGGGGAGGGCCCAACTACAATGAGCAGTTCTTC | CASSEWGGGPNYNEQFF
TRBJ1-2 | - | TRBV29-1 | - | TGCAGCGTTCGGGGGGCAACAGGGACGCGGGGCTACACCTTC | CSVRGATGTRGYTF
TRBJ1-4 | - | TRBV2 | - | TGTGCCAGCAGTTTCCCTTCGACAGGTGGGGAAAAACTGTTTTTT | CASSFPSTGGEKLFF
TRBJ2-7 | - | TRBV7-9 | - | TGTGCCAGCAGCCGCCGCGGGCAGCTGGGCTACGAGCAGTACTTC | CASSRRGQLGYEQYF
TRBJ2-7 | - | TRBV7-9 | - | TGTGCCAGCAGCCAACAGGGGCGGGGTTACGAGCAGTACTTC | CASSQQGRGYEQYF
TRBJ2-1 | - | TRBV19 | - | TGTGCCAGTAGTACCGGGGGGCGAATCAACAATGAGCAGTTCTTC | CASSTGGRINNEQFF
TRBJ2-5 | - | TRBV2 | TRBD2 | TGTGCCAGCAGTGAGCGTGCTAGCGGGGGAGGGAAGACCCAGTACTTC | CASSERASGGGKTQYF
TRBJ1-2 | - | TRBV19 | - | TGTGCCAGTAGTATCTGGGGGGACTATGGCTACACCTTC | CASSIWGDYGYTF
TRBJ2-1 | - | TRBV5-6 | TRBD2 | TGTGCCAGCAGCCCCCGGGGGGGCGGAGGGAATGAGCAGTTCTTC | CASSPRGGGGNEQFF
TRBJ2-7 | - | TRBV30 | - | TGTGCCTGGAGTGCAGGACTTTACGAGCAGTACTTC | CAWSAGLYEQYF
TRBJ2-7 | - | TRBV7-8 | TRBD1 | TGTGCCAGCAGTACACAGGGGTACGAGCAGTACTTC | CASSTQGYEQYF
TRBJ2-7 | - | TRBV28 | - | TGTGCCAGCAGTTCTTCTCCGGGACTGACCTCCTACGAGCAGTACTTC | CASSSSPGLTSYEQYF
TRBJ2-2 | - | TRBV9 | TRBD2 | TGTGCCAGCAGCGTTGAGACTAGCGGTTCCAGGGTGTTTTTT | CASSVETSGSRVFF